These 19 T cell receptor beta chains originate from one sample sequenced in a study of T cells in Graves' hyperthyroidism and ophthalmopathy (dated by TCRdb to between 2018 and 2021). Libraries came from multiplex PCR. Sequencer: Illumina HiSeq 2000. Amplification of TCR beta CDR3 regions was carried out from RNA transcripts. The first round of RT-PCR for the TCR CDR3 was performed with the HTBI primer set and the Qiagen OneStep RT-PCR kit. TCRdb redid the processing of the public reads, applying fastp at Q25 and MiXCR, and retained in-frame beta chains. For every CDR3 protein sequence, its rows merge into one entry that carries the most common genes and DNA. The sample table contains about 500,000 distinct CDR3 sequences; only one count was recorded for roughly 15% of them. Roughly a sixth of the sample is in the top ten clones. The specimen sequenced was blood. The receptors were gathered from a woman between 18 and 29 years old with Graves' ophthalmopathy.

This clonotype has a handful of counts. This chain joins TRBV5-1 and TRBJ2-1, with a weak D call TRBD1 (5 bases). V lost 4 bases and J 8 bases, leaving 19 bases between the germline ends. Germline V gene lookup returns CDR1 SGHRS and CDR2 YFSETQ. The CDR3 loop spans 15 amino acids. The CDR3 is CASSQAAQGYHEQFF. The DNA of the CDR3 is TGCGCCAGCAGCCAGGCGGCCCAGGGTTACCATGAGCAGTTCTTC.

V and J are TRBV5-4 and TRBJ2-1; D is possibly TRBD1 (6 bases). Germline assignment: CDR1 SGHNT and CDR2 YYREEE (reference sequence). There are 12 residues in the CDR3. Trimming took off 5 bases at V and 9 bases at J, with 12 bases between the two ends. The CDR3 loop reads CASSYDRSEQFF. The CDR3 region has the DNA TGTGCCAGCAGTTACGACAGGAGTGAGCAGTTCTTC.

This clonotype was recorded at least ten times. The chain recombines TRBV6-1 with TRBJ1-5; 8 bases fit TRBD1. The J segment lost 4 bases and the V segment lost 5 bases, leaving 7 bases of the junction unmatched. Germline V gene data show CDR1 as MNHNS and CDR2 as SASEGT. The CDR3 length is 15 residues. In DNA form, the CDR3 reads TGTGCCAGCAGTCTCACAGGGGGTGGTAATCAGCCCCAGCATTTT. Its protein is CASSLTGGGNQPQHF.

The table lists this clonotype with many counts. The chain is built from TRBV29-1 and TRBJ2-1; 7 bases are shared with TRBD2. Germline loops: CDR1 SQVTM, CDR2 ANQGSEA. After removal of 4 bases from V and 11 bases from J, the junction contained 8 bases not matched to a gene. CDR3 length equals 12 residues. DNA of the CDR3: TGCAGCGTTGGGGAGGGTAGCGAGAAGCAGTTCTTC. This gives the protein CSVGEGSEKQFF.

This clonotype was found many times. V and J are TRBV2 and TRBJ2-1; D not resolved. V lost 2 bases and J lost 2, with 13 bases in between. The CDR3 sequence is 16 residues long. Germline CDR1 reads SNHLY; CDR2 reads FYNNEI. This chain's CDR3 is CASSETPEDPYNEQFF. CDR3 sequence (DNA): TGTGCCAGCAGTGAAACTCCAGAGGACCCCTACAATGAGCAGTTCTTC.

V gene TRBV28 combines with J gene TRBJ2-5, with TRBD2 identical over 15 bases. V lost 3 bases to trimming and J lost 2 bases; unmatched junction nucleotides: 10. The CDR3 runs 19 residues. Germline loops: CDR1 MDHEN, CDR2 SYDVKM. This CDR3 is CASSFTYGGLAGGQETQYF. Written as DNA, the CDR3 is TGTGCCAGCAGTTTCACGTATGGGGGACTAGCGGGAGGACAAGAGACCCAGTACTTC.

This clonotype was counted at least ten times. This sequence joins TRBV30 and TRBJ2-1, with D perhaps matching TRBD2 (6 bases). The CDR3 has 14 residues. Germline CDR1 reads GTSNPN; CDR2 reads SVGIG (reference sequence). V was pared by 6 bases and J by 6 bases, with 18 bases between. This chain's CDR3 is CACLPQGLSNEQFF. The CDR3 coding sequence is TGTGCCTGCCTCCCCCAGGGACTCTCCAATGAGCAGTTCTTC.

Ten or more counts support this clonotype. This chain links TRBV28 with TRBJ2-3; 11 nucleotides agree with TRBD2. Trimming took 9 bases from V and 0 from J; bases not matched to a gene: 2. This CDR3 comprises 14 residues. CDR1 is MDHEN, CDR2 SYDVKM, per germline. CDR3 loop: CASVAGGSTDTQYF. The CDR3 nucleotides read TGTGCCAGTGTAGCGGGAGGGAGCACAGATACGCAGTATTTT.

This clonotype was counted ten times or more. The chain has TRBV6-1 and TRBJ2-6; weak D call: TRBD1 (5 bases). The CDR3 sequence is 16 residues long. Trimming pared 2 bases from V and 0 bases from J, leaving 8 bases between. Germline CDR1 is MNHNS and CDR2 is SASEGT. CDR3 protein: CASSEHDSSGANVLTF. The CDR3 DNA reads as TGTGCCAGCAGTGAACACGACAGCTCTGGGGCCAACGTCCTGACTTTC.

The chain joins TRBV6-2 or TRBV6-3 to TRBJ2-2; no firm D call. Trimming shortened V by 4 bases and J by 6 bases, and 9 bases separated the two germline ends. Germline V lookup: CDR1 MNHEY, CDR2 SVGEGT. The CDR3 covers 13 residues. DNA for the CDR3: TGTGCCAGCAGTTCGTTCTCCCCCGGGGAGCTGTTTTTT. Its protein product is CASSSFSPGELFF.

CDR3 nucleotide sequence: TGTGCCAGCAGCCAGCAGGAGGGGTGGTATAATGAGCAGTTCTTC. Amino acids: CASSQQEGWYNEQFF. The rearrangement links TRBV7-9 to TRBJ2-1; possibly TRBD2 for D (6 bases). Per the germline V gene, CDR1 is SEHNR and CDR2 is FQNEAQ (reference sequence). This CDR3 has 15 amino acids. V lost 5 bases and J 7 bases, leaving 18 bases between the germline ends.

This clonotype was observed at least ten times. The gene calls are TRBV20-1 and TRBJ2-5, with a tentative D call TRBD2 (6 bases). Germline V gives CDR1 DFQATT, CDR2 SNEGSKA (reference sequence). The CDR3 is 14 residues long. The V gene lost 5 bases and the J gene lost 5 bases, with 18 bases spanning the gap. CDR3 loop: CSAGHRAGGETQYF. The CDR3 DNA follows: TGCAGTGCTGGACACCGGGCCGGAGGGGAGACCCAGTACTTC.

This clonotype came up a few times. This chain joins TRBV28 and TRBJ2-1; D not certain. Germline V gene lookup returns CDR1 MDHEN and CDR2 SYDVKM. V was cut by 3 bases and J by 4 bases, with 19 bases left in between. The CDR3 spans 17 residues. CDR3 coding DNA: TGTGCCAGCAGTTTTTTGCCCGACTCCGCTTCTTACAATGAGCAGTTCTTC. Translated: CASSFLPDSASYNEQFF.

The chain combines TRBV6-9 with TRBJ2-7; tentatively, D is TRBD1 or TRBD2 (5 bases each). This CDR3 contains 14 residues. Per the germline V gene, CDR1 is MNHGY and CDR2 is SVAAGI. V was trimmed by 6 bases and J by 3 bases, leaving 15 bases between them. The CDR3 DNA reads as TGTGCCAGCAGCTCTTCCGGGACCCTCTACGAGCAGTACTTC. It encodes CASSSSGTLYEQYF.

This chain uses TRBV20-1 with TRBJ2-7, with D tentatively TRBD2 (6 bases). The CDR3 has 15 amino acids. V lost 3 bases and J lost 1, with 16 bases in between. The germline V gene has CDR1 DFQATT and CDR2 SNEGSKA (reference sequence). This chain's CDR3 is CSARAGGAISYEQYF. As DNA, the CDR3 is TGCAGTGCTAGGGCTGGCGGGGCGATATCCTACGAGCAGTACTTC.

This clonotype has a count of ten or more. CDR3 sequence (DNA): TGTGCCAGCAGTTACCCGGGACAGGGTAACGAAAAACTGTTTTTT. Amino acid sequence: CASSYPGQGNEKLFF. The chain employs TRBV6-2 or TRBV6-3 and TRBJ1-4; 9 nucleotides match TRBD1. There are 15 residues in the CDR3. J gave up 8 bases and V 2 bases, and 6 bases lay outside the gene matches. In germline, CDR1 is MNHEY, CDR2 SVGEGT.

In regard to this clonotype: A much larger clone is a single base away; this may be a read error. The chain combines TRBV7-9 with TRBJ1-1; D is uncertain. The germline gives CDR1 SEHNR, CDR2 FQNEAQ (reference sequence). Deletions cut 6 bases from V and 10 bases from J, with 12 bases between. The CDR3 contains 11 residues. Written as DNA, the CDR3 is TGTGCCAGCAGTGTGGGAGTTGGAGCTTTCTTT. Protein: CASSVGVGAFF.

This clonotype has a count of ten or more. This chain uses TRBV6-1 with TRBJ2-3; weak D call: TRBD2 (7 bases). V shed 5 bases and J shed 2 bases, with 17 bases lying between them. The CDR3 has 16 residues. Germline lookup yields CDR1 MNHNS and CDR2 SASEGT. CDR3 nucleotides: TGTGCCAGCAGTTATGGTCTGGGGGGGGCCACAGATACGCAGTATTTT. The encoded protein is CASSYGLGGATDTQYF.

There are many counts of this clonotype. For the CDR3, the DNA is TGTGCCAGCAGTACCCCCGGGACCTACACCGGGGAGCTGTTTTTT. Its protein is CASSTPGTYTGELFF. V usage is TRBV12-3 or TRBV12-4 and J usage is TRBJ2-2; the D call may be TRBD1 or TRBD2 (5 bases each). The V end lost 5 bases, the J end lost 3 bases, and 13 bases lay between the germline ends. The CDR3 runs 15 residues.